The source of this T cell receptor (beta chain) is a study of post-analysis software for immune sequencing data (dated by TCRdb to between 2014 and 2017). With regard to the full study: Recorded disease courses included relapsing-remitting, secondary progressive and progressive-relapsing multiple sclerosis, with some patients lacking subtype annotation. The multiple sclerosis patient repertoires were compared with more than 9 previously published healthy control repertoires from donors aged about 6 to 26 years. A subset of samples was prepared in parallel using single-end sample barcoding, then pooled and co-amplified after Illumina adapter ligation. The full study reports these points: Compared with controls, multiple sclerosis patients had significantly lower normalized Chao1 diversity, a finding suggesting substantial peripheral T-cell clonal expansion. Direct clustering with F measure revealed strong co-clustering of samples prepared in the same batch, which led to a batch-effect correction. The multiple sclerosis patient group was slightly younger than the control group.

Receptor amplification or capture employed PCR. Sequencing instrument: Illumina HiSeq 2500. Unique molecular identifiers were incorporated into TCR beta cDNA libraries to reduce PCR and sequencing biases. About 500,000 cDNA molecules were obtained for every 1 to 10 million input T cells, so each molecule roughly corresponded to one T cell. Patient libraries were prepared and sequenced with the same protocol used for the earlier healthy control dataset. Samples belonging to the same batch were prepared together, multiplexed and sequenced on a shared HiSeq lane. On the study's bioinformatics: MIGEC was used to process the raw barcoded reads, and molecular identifier groups with only a single read were discarded before consensus assembly and CDR3 extraction. Clonotype tables were post-analysed with VDJtools, and diversity was normalized by down-sampling all datasets to the smallest sample size. To correct batch-related cross-sample contamination, repertoire overlap clustering matched CDR3 amino acid sequences but not nucleotide sequences. Through fastp at Q25 and MiXCR, TCRdb rebuilt clones from the public reads, retaining in-frame beta chains. Under each unique CDR3 protein, matching rows form one entry showing the most common genes and DNA. These V and J calls derive from TCRdb rather than the authors' analysis. A total of over 250,000 distinct CDR3 sequences appear in this sample, about 40% of them only once. Under 5.5% of the sample lies in the top ten.

To demonstrate the VDJtools post-analysis software, TCR beta repertoires were profiled from the peripheral blood of over ten young patients with multiple sclerosis. The patients with multiple sclerosis were children and adolescents between about 6 and 17 years of age. In the case of this clonotype: Its recognized antigen is unknown. Within one base of it there is no much larger clone, and no base qualities were kept.

This TCR was recovered from a girl aged 5 to 17 with multiple sclerosis. Sequencing was done on a sample of blood.

In nucleotide form, the sequence is TGTGCCAGCTCACCCCCGGGTGAACAGCCCCAGCATTTT. Its product reads: CASSPPGEQPQHF. The chain joins TRBV18 to TRBJ1-5; the D segment cannot be called with confidence. The CDR3 holds 13 amino acids from the cysteine to the phenylalanine. Here the CDR3 DNA is all that survives: 39 bases in frame from base 1. CDR1 and CDR2, looked up from the germline V gene, are KGHSH and LQKENI. V sheds 3 bases and J sheds 7 bases, leaving 10 bases between their ends. Extended through the reference TRBV18 and TRBJ1-5 proteins, this CDR3 yields the full variable domain: NAGVMQNPRHLVRRRGQEARLRCSPMKGHSHVYWYRQLPEEGLKFMVYLQKENIIDESGMPKERFSAEFPKEGPSILRIQQVVRGDSAAYFCASSPPGEQPQHFGDGTRLSIL.